These 21 T cell receptor beta chains share one sample of origin, sequenced in a study of molecular identifiers for immune sequencing clone quantification (dated by TCRdb to between 2017 and 2018). Library generation was performed with PCR. The reads were generated on an Illumina HiSeq 4000. TCRdb reanalyzed the raw reads on its own, using fastp at Q25 for trimming and MiXCR for clone calling, and kept in-frame beta chains. Rows with a matching CDR3 protein are joined into one entry that keeps the most common DNA and genes. The sample table records fewer than 350,000 distinct CDR3 sequences; over 20% of these occur just once. Roughly 0.86% of the sample belongs to the ten largest clones. What was sequenced was naive CD8+ T cells from blood, with Jurkat cell RNA spiked in. This specimen's cell subset or site label, per the study, means: FACS-sorted CD8+CD4-CCR7+CD45RA+ naive T cells. These receptors all come from a human donor in good health. Some libraries in this study had Jurkat cell RNA spiked in.

Of note for this clonotype: A read error may be the cause here, since a much bigger clone is one base away. The chain links TRBV7-2 to TRBJ2-5; D gene uncertain. CDR1 is SGHTA and CDR2 is FQGNSA in the germline V gene. The CDR3 has 14 residues. The CDR3 DNA is TGTGCCAGCAGCTTATTTCCAGTACAAGGGACCCAGTACTTC. Amino acid sequence: CASSLFPVQGTQYF.

This clonotype was picked up many times. V usage is TRBV11-2 and J usage is TRBJ2-7; D gene uncertain. The CDR3 is 13 residues long. Deletions cut 6 bases from V and 2 bases from J, with 11 bases between. CDR1 and CDR2 (germline): SGHAT, FQNNGV. The CDR3 reads CASRETTAYEQYF. The CDR3 nucleotides are TGTGCCAGCAGGGAAACTACTGCCTACGAGCAGTACTTC.

This clonotype occurred many times. The chain combines TRBV29-1 with TRBJ2-3; 10 nucleotides line up with TRBD2. The J segment lost 0 bases and the V segment lost 1 base, leaving 7 bases of the junction unmatched. This CDR3 region has 17 residues. The germline V gene encodes CDR1 SQVTM and CDR2 ANQGSEA. CDR3 nucleotide sequence: TGCAGCGTTGAAGGTCGGACTAGCGGAGCTAGCACAGATACGCAGTATTTT. Translated: CSVEGRTSGASTDTQYF.

This clonotype was seen many times. V and J are TRBV28 and TRBJ2-7, with 8 bases that match TRBD1. V dropped 6 bases and J dropped 2; count of bases not matched to a gene: 9. Per germline, CDR1 MDHEN and CDR2 SYDVKM. This CDR3 contains 15 residues. The CDR3 region is CASRPNRGSTYEQYF. The CDR3 nucleotides are TGTGCCAGCAGACCGAACAGGGGGTCGACCTACGAGCAGTACTTC.

This clonotype was detected many times. This chain links TRBV7-2 with TRBJ2-7; 11 bases line up with TRBD2. Unmatched junction bases numbered 3, after V lost 2 bases and J lost 6 bases. Germline V lookup: CDR1 SGHTA, CDR2 FQGNSA. The CDR3 has 14 residues. This CDR3 is CASSLTSGSPEQYF. Here the CDR3 DNA reads TGTGCCAGCAGCTTAACTAGCGGGAGTCCCGAGCAGTACTTC.

With respect to this clonotype: Possible read error: a much larger clone is one base away. The chain is built from TRBV20-1 and TRBJ2-7; D is possibly TRBD1 (6 bases). The V end was cut by 5 bases, the J end by 0 bases, with 11 bases between. CDR1 and CDR2 from the germline V gene are DFQATT and SNEGSKA (reference sequence). The CDR3 covers 13 residues. Here the CDR3 reads CSAGDMSSYEQYF. CDR3 coding DNA: TGCAGTGCTGGGGACATGAGCTCCTACGAGCAGTACTTC.

This chain joins TRBV7-9 and TRBJ1-2, with unresolved D. Germline CDR1 reads SEHNR; CDR2 reads FQNEAQ (reference sequence). The CDR3 has 15 amino acids. Trimming removed 5 bases at V and 4 bases at J, with 17 bases between. The CDR3 region has the DNA TGTGCCAGCAGCCATACGGGAGCTCAAATCTATGGCTACACCTTC. It yields the protein CASSHTGAQIYGYTF.

This clonotype showed up many times. The rearrangement joins TRBV7-9 to TRBJ2-7; 8 bases align to TRBD1. V gave up 4 bases and J gave up 4 bases; unmatched junction bases: 6. CDR3 length: 14 amino acids. CDR1 is SEHNR and CDR2 is FQNEAQ in the germline V gene (reference sequence). This CDR3 reads CASSSQGARYEQYF. The CDR3 DNA sequence: TGTGCCAGCAGCTCGCAGGGGGCAAGGTACGAGCAGTACTTC.

The table lists this clonotype with a few counts. This chain links TRBV6-5 with TRBJ2-5, with a tentative D call TRBD2 (7 bases). The germline CDR1 and CDR2 sequences are MNHEY and SVGAGI. The CDR3 is 14 amino acids. V lost 8 bases, J lost 5 bases, and 18 bases lay in between. The DNA for the CDR3 is TGTGCCAGCCTGGGGGGGGGCGACGAGGAGACCCAGTACTTC. Amino acid sequence: CASLGGGDEETQYF.

This clonotype came up many times. The chain has TRBV6-5 and TRBJ2-1; 8 bases map to TRBD2. This CDR3 region has 18 residues. CDR1 and CDR2 (germline): MNHEY, SVGAGI. The trim removed 0 bases at V and 0 bases at J, leaving 7 bases unmatched. The CDR3: CASSYSTIGTSSYNEQFF. The CDR3 DNA sequence: TGTGCCAGCAGTTACTCTACAATAGGGACTAGCTCCTACAATGAGCAGTTCTTC.

With regard to this clonotype: A much larger clone differs from this one at a single base, so this may be a read error. The rearrangement joins TRBV4-3 to TRBJ1-6, with D hard to call. CDR3 length: 18 residues. Per germline, CDR1 LGHNA and CDR2 YSLEER. The CDR3 loop is CASSQDNGPSSYSSPLHF. The CDR3 DNA sequence: TGCGCCAGCAGCCAAGACAATGGGCCTAGCTCCTATAGTTCACCCCTCCACTTT.

The gene calls are TRBV6-2 or TRBV6-3 and TRBJ2-5; the D gene is possibly TRBD2 (5 bases). Trimming took 2 bases from V and 3 from J, leaving 7 bases between them. There are 13 residues in the CDR3. Germline CDR1 and CDR2: MNHEY and SVGEGT. CDR3 nucleotide sequence: TGTGCCAGCAGTTACGACGGGGAAGAGACCCAGTACTTC. Amino acid sequence: CASSYDGEETQYF.

This clonotype was detected only a few times. V is TRBV27 and J is TRBJ2-7; 9 bases match TRBD1. The CDR3 is made up of 14 amino acids. CDR1 is MNHEY, CDR2 SMNVEV, per germline (reference sequence). The V gene end was trimmed by 6 bases and the J gene end by 7 bases; junction bases not matched to a gene: 10. CDR3 coding DNA: TGTGCCAGCAGGGCCCCCGGGACAGGGCGGGAGCAGTACTTC. This sequence encodes CASRAPGTGREQYF.

On this clonotype: Being one base from a much bigger clone, this may be a read error. CDR3 coding DNA: TGTGCTAGTGGTTTGACCACTCAGGTTTCAGCACAAGAGACCCAGCACTTC. It codes for CASGLTTQVSAQETQHF. The J gene is TRBJ2-5, the V gene TRBV12-5; D is unresolved. CDR3 length equals 17 residues. From germline, CDR1 is LGHNT and CDR2 FRNRAP.

This clonotype was seen repeatedly, ten times or more. This chain uses TRBV7-9 with TRBJ2-7; no definite D call. Germline V lookup: CDR1 SEHNR, CDR2 FQNEAQ (reference sequence). Trimming took 4 bases from V and 4 from J, leaving 14 bases between them. The CDR3 consists of 14 residues. CDR3 sequence reads: CASSSPGSSYEQYF. The CDR3 DNA reads TGTGCCAGCAGCTCGCCCGGGTCCTCTTACGAGCAGTACTTC.

This CDR3 reads CASSPGRPTSGGRTDTQYF. CDR3 nucleotide sequence: TGCGCCAGCAGCCCGGGACGGCCGACTAGCGGGGGGCGCACAGATACGCAGTATTTT. This chain connects TRBV5-1 to TRBJ2-3, with TRBD2 identical over 13 bases. The V gene's germline CDR1 is SGHRS and CDR2 YFSETQ. The CDR3 length is 19 residues. J was trimmed by 1 base and V by 4 bases; bases with no gene match: 12.

In regard to this clonotype: This may be a read error, as it is one base from a much larger clone. CDR3 in DNA: TGTGCCAGCAGTCCGATACCCACTGGAAACACCGTATATTTT. This sequence encodes CASSPIPTGNTVYF. V is TRBV27 and J is TRBJ1-3; no firm D call. CDR3 length: 14 residues. Looked up from germline, CDR1 is MNHEY and CDR2 is SMNVEV (reference sequence).

Ten or more counts support this clonotype. The V call is TRBV12-3 or TRBV12-4, the J call TRBJ2-2; weak D call: TRBD1 (6 bases). The length of the CDR3 is 15 residues. The V end was cut by 3 bases, the J end by 1 base, with 9 bases between. CDR3 sequence reads: CASSFVTGNTGELFF. In DNA, the CDR3 is TGTGCCAGCAGTTTTGTGACAGGGAACACCGGGGAGCTGTTTTTT.

This clonotype has ten or more counts. An end of the junction differs from the germline gene, which may be a read error. The J gene is TRBJ2-5, the V gene TRBV30; 7 bases match TRBD1. CDR3 length equals 11 residues. Germline V lookup: CDR1 GTSNPN, CDR2 SVGIG (reference sequence). In DNA form, the CDR3 reads TGTGCCTGGAGTGCAACCGGGACAGCCATCTTC. It yields the protein CAWSATGTAIF.

This clonotype has only a few counts. V is TRBV12-3 or TRBV12-4 and J is TRBJ2-3; 9 nucleotides match TRBD2. CDR3 length: 17 amino acids. With 6 bases clipped from V and 2 bases from J, the junction kept 12 bases outside the gene matches. The CDR3: CASSRLSGGIITDTQYF. The CDR3, as DNA: TGTGCCAGCAGCCGACTTAGCGGGGGTATAATCACAGATACGCAGTATTTT.

In this sample, this clonotype turned up many times. The gene calls are TRBV5-1 and TRBJ2-7, with 11 bases matching TRBD1. This CDR3 has 14 residues. Germline V gives CDR1 SGHRS, CDR2 YFSETQ. The V and J ends lost 6 bases and 4 bases, in that order; junction bases with no gene match: 6. CDR3 nucleotides: TGCGCCAGCACCACCAGGGACAGGGGGTACGAGCAGTACTTC. Encoded protein: CASTTRDRGYEQYF.